These T cell receptor beta chains were read from a single sample in a study of Graves' ophthalmopathy and Graves' hyperthyroidism. TCRdb reanalysed the multiplex PCR reads using MiXCR and keeps one entry per CDR3 protein. The table has about 740,000 distinct CDR3 sequences, roughly 41% seen once. The sample comprised peripheral blood. All receptors derive from an adult man with Graves' ophthalmopathy. Each CDR3 is given with its conserved first and last residue. The order of the fields is V gene, clone size, D gene, J gene, CDR3 DNA, CDR3 protein. The D gene is left open where the match is weak. Only part of the rows carry a size: once, few, many, or a class if the clone is expanded.

TRBV29-1	-	-	TRBJ1-2	TGCAGCGTTGAAGAGGGGGCATATGGCTACACCTTC	CSVEEGAYGYTF
TRBV7-9	-	-	TRBJ2-2	TGTGCCAGCTGCATGGGTCCCGGGGAGCTGTTTTTT	CASCMGPGELFF
TRBV29-1	-	TRBD2	TRBJ2-2	TGCAGCGTTGAAGACACTAGCGGGAACACCGGGGAGCTGTTTTTT	CSVEDTSGNTGELFF
TRBV19	many	TRBD1	TRBJ2-7	TGTGCCAGTCGGCGGGACAGGGGATCCGACGAGCAGTACTTC	CASRRDRGSDEQYF
TRBV11-2	few	-	TRBJ2-5	TGTGCCAGCAGCTTGCGACTAGTCCAAGAGACCCAGTACTTC	CASSLRLVQETQYF
TRBV19	-	TRBD1	TRBJ1-2	TGTGCCTGGACAGGGTCTGAGGACTATGGCTACACCTTC	CAWTGSEDYGYTF
TRBV20-1	many	-	TRBJ2-7	TGCAGTGCTGAGGAGGGAGCCGGCTACGAGCAGTACTTC	CSAEEGAGYEQYF
TRBV7-2	many	TRBD2	TRBJ2-5	TGTGCCAGCAGCCCGAGCGGGAGGGCCCAAGAGACCCAGTACTTC	CASSPSGRAQETQYF
TRBV10-3	-	TRBD2	TRBJ2-2	TGTGCCATCACGTCCGGGGGGGTCACCGGGGAGCTGTTTTTT	CAITSGGVTGELFF
TRBV2	-	-	TRBJ1-1	TGTGCCAGCACGCGGGAGCGGAACACTGAAGCTTTCTTT	CASTRERNTEAFF
TRBV7-9	few	-	TRBJ2-2	TGTGCCAGCAGCTTATATGGGAGAACCGGGGAGCTGTTTTTT	CASSLYGRTGELFF
TRBV5-6	few	TRBD2	TRBJ2-7	TGTGCCAGCAGCTCCCGCGGGGGAGGGGACGAGCAGTACTTC	CASSSRGGGDEQYF
TRBV5-6	-	-	TRBJ2-7	TGTGCCAGCAGCGTGGACACGTCCTACGAGCAGTACTTC	CASSVDTSYEQYF
TRBV15	-	TRBD1	TRBJ2-1	TGTGCCACCAGCAGGGACAGGGACTTCTACAATGAGCAGTTCTTC	CATSRDRDFYNEQFF
TRBV29-1	many	-	TRBJ1-1	TGCAGCGTTGAAGAAGTAGGAGCTTTCTTT	CSVEEVGAFF
TRBV10-3	many	-	TRBJ1-3	TGTGCCACCTACACCGGACCTACTTCTGGAAACACCATATATTTT	CATYTGPTSGNTIYF
TRBV12-3/TRBV12-4	-	TRBD2	TRBJ2-7	TGTGCCAGCAGTCCCGGGGGGTTCTCCTACGAGCAGTACTTC	CASSPGGFSYEQYF
TRBV7-9	once	-	TRBJ2-2	TGTGCCAGCAGCCCCACGGAGACCGGGGAGCTGTTTTTT	CASSPTETGELFF
TRBV24-1	many	-	TRBJ2-7	TGTGCCACCAGTGACGCGGACAGCTCCTACGAGCAGTACTTC	CATSDADSSYEQYF
TRBV25-1	-	TRBD1	TRBJ2-5	TGCGCCAGCAGCCAAGAGGGGACAGGGGAGGGGGTAAGAGAGACCCAGTACTTC	CASSQEGTGEGVRETQYF
TRBV7-9	-	-	TRBJ1-2	TGTGCCAGCAGCTACGCATCAGGGGTCAATGGCTACACCTTC	CASSYASGVNGYTF
TRBV15	-	-	TRBJ1-1	TGTGCCACCAGCAGAGGGACGGAAGCGAACACTGAAGCTTTCTTT	CATSRGTEANTEAFF
TRBV20-1	-	TRBD1	TRBJ1-2	TGCAGTACTAGACCGCTAGACAGGGATTTGGGCTACACCTTC	CSTRPLDRDLGYTF
TRBV2	-	TRBD1	TRBJ2-7	TGTGCCAGCAGCCCCCACGGGCTGGGGGACAGTGCCTACGAGCAGTACTTC	CASSPHGLGDSAYEQYF
TRBV20-1	few	TRBD2	TRBJ2-2	TGCAGTGCTCGACCTACAGGACTAGCGGGGTATTTGCCGAACACCGGGGAGCTGTTTTTT	CSARPTGLAGYLPNTGELFF
TRBV7-9	-	-	TRBJ2-5	TGTGCCAGCAGCTTGAGGGACAATTTCCAAGAGACCCAGTACTTC	CASSLRDNFQETQYF
TRBV10-2	-	TRBD1	TRBJ2-5	TGCGCCAGCAGAACCGGGACAGGGGCAGAGACCCAGTACTTC	CASRTGTGAETQYF
TRBV10-1	-	-	TRBJ2-2	TGCGCCAGCAGTGAGGGAGGGAACACCGGGGAGCTGTTTTTT	CASSEGGNTGELFF
TRBV2	-	TRBD1	TRBJ1-2	TGTGCCAGCAGCCCCGACAGGGGGCGCGGCTATGGCTACACCTTC	CASSPDRGRGYGYTF
TRBV20-1	-	TRBD2	TRBJ2-2	TGCAGTGCTAGCGTTAGCGGGGGATCTCTCACCGGGGAGCTGTTTTTT	CSASVSGGSLTGELFF
TRBV9	many	TRBD1	TRBJ1-2	TGTGCCAGCAGCGTCGGGACAGTATCTAACTATGGCTACACCTTC	CASSVGTVSNYGYTF
TRBV2	many	-	TRBJ2-7	TGTGCCAGCACGTCAGCGCGGTACGAGCAGTACTTC	CASTSARYEQYF
TRBV7-3	many	-	TRBJ1-6	TGTGCCAGCAGCTTACGGCCAGGCGATTCACCCCTCCACTTT	CASSLRPGDSPLHF
TRBV3-1	-	-	TRBJ2-5	TGTGCCAGCGGTGGACCGGGGGACCAAATTCAAGAGACCCAGTACTTC	CASGGPGDQIQETQYF
TRBV2	-	-	TRBJ1-5	TGTGCCAGCAGTTACGCCTCTGGGCCCCAGCATTTT	CASSYASGPQHF